The 25 T cell receptor beta chains presented below share a single source sample, sequenced in a study of shared clonotypes between healthy human individuals. Some clones are missing from TCRdb's copy, which holds only in-frame ones; the method was immunoSEQ multiplex PCR. This table holds about 490,000 clones, 79% found once. Sequencing used PBMCs. These receptors were taken from a woman aged 40 to 50 in good health. Some clones in this sample may be carry-over from other donors' samples.

For the CDR3, the DNA is TGTGCCAGCAGAAGGAGTAGGTTAAGGGCCCGGCAGCCCCAGCATTTT. Protein sequence: CASRRSRLRARQPQHF. This chain joins TRBV28 and TRBJ1-5; no clear D gene. Germline CDR1 is MDHEN and CDR2 is SYDVKM. Trimming took 6 bases from V and 7 from J, leaving 22 bases between them. The CDR3 runs to 16 residues.

The genes are TRBV30 and TRBJ2-7, with a possible D match to TRBD1 (5 bases). Trimming stripped 0 bases from V and 0 bases from J, with 12 bases between. Germline assignment: CDR1 GTSNPN and CDR2 SVGIG (reference sequence). The CDR3 is 15 amino acids. Here the CDR3 reads CAWSVGWQGSYEQYF. Written as DNA, the CDR3 is TGTGCCTGGAGTGTGGGCTGGCAGGGCTCCTACGAGCAGTACTTC.

Regarding this clone: The sample has other DNA sequences that encode this CDR3 too. This rearrangement joins TRBV2 to TRBJ2-2; TRBD2 matches at 10 bases. V lost 5 bases, J lost 3 bases, and 3 bases stayed unmatched. CDR3 length: 15 residues. CDR1 and CDR2 (germline): SNHLY, FYNNEI. In DNA, the CDR3 is TGTGCCAGCAGTCGTCTAGCGGGAGACACCGGGGAGCTGTTTTTT. Protein: CASSRLAGDTGELFF.

The chain joins TRBV14 to TRBJ1-1; 9 bases are shared with TRBD1. The CDR3 covers 17 residues. Germline CDR1 and CDR2: SGHDN and FVKESK. V dropped 1 base and J dropped 2; count of bases not matched to a gene: 8. The CDR3 region has the DNA TGTGCCAGCAGCCAAGTTTACAGGGGGCGAGGAAACACTGAAGCTTTCTTT. It yields the protein CASSQVYRGRGNTEAFF.

This rearrangement joins TRBV11-2 to TRBJ2-1, with 15 bases identical to TRBD2. The CDR3 runs 15 residues. The germline CDR1 and CDR2 sequences are SGHAT and FQNNGV. The V gene end was trimmed by 5 bases and the J gene end by 9 bases; junction bases not matched to a gene: 5. Here the CDR3 DNA reads TGTGCCAGCAGCCCGGGACTAGCGGGAGGAAGTGAGCAGTTCTTC. Translating gives CASSPGLAGGSEQFF.

The table lists this clone with a count of one. The chain couples TRBV27 to TRBJ2-3, with D uncertain. Germline CDR1 is MNHEY and CDR2 is SMNVEV (reference sequence). The V end was cut by 11 bases, the J end by 4 bases, with 19 bases between. The CDR3 sequence is 14 residues long. The CDR3 reads CAAATPSLSDTQYF. CDR3 coding DNA: TGTGCCGCTGCGACCCCCAGCCTCTCAGATACGCAGTATTTT.

The chain recombines TRBV5-1 with TRBJ2-1; 9 bases fit TRBD2. V trimming: 5 bases; J trimming: 4 bases; junction bases outside the gene matches: 10. This CDR3 contains 16 residues. Germline V gene data show CDR1 as SGHRS and CDR2 as YFSETQ. The CDR3 loop is CASRPRAGGFYNEQFF. CDR3 DNA: TGCGCCAGCAGACCCCGCGCGGGAGGGTTTTACAATGAGCAGTTCTTC.

This clone occurred once. The rearrangement links TRBV7-9 to TRBJ2-5; 7 bases are shared with TRBD1. TRBJ2-7 explains the end of the DNA better; the J call may be wrong. Germline CDR1 and CDR2: SEHNR and FQNEAQ (reference sequence). The CDR3 is made up of 12 amino acids. CDR3 amino acids: CASSLTGYEQYF. For the CDR3, the DNA is TGTGCCAGCAGCTTGACAGGGTACGAGCAGTACTTC.

The chain couples TRBV9 to TRBJ2-1, with 10 bases that match TRBD2. With 0 bases clipped from V and 9 bases from J, the junction kept 9 bases outside the gene matches. In germline, CDR1 is SGDLS, CDR2 YYNGEE. The CDR3 contains 16 residues. CDR3 nucleotides: TGTGCCAGCAGCGTAGGAAGCGGGAGGGCCTTTGGTGAGCAGTTCTTC. Its protein is CASSVGSGRAFGEQFF. Based on the CDR3 plus reference TRBV9 and TRBJ2-1, the full variable domain is DSGVTQTPKHLITATGQRVTLRCSPRSGDLSVYWYQQSLDQGLQFLIQYYNGEERAKGNILERFSAQQFPDLHSELNLSSLELGDSALYFCASSVGSGRAFGEQFFGPGTRLTVL.

This clone was observed a handful of times. V and J are TRBV15 and TRBJ2-1, with D uncertain. The CDR3 length is 13 residues. CDR1 and CDR2 (germline): LNHNV, YYDKDF (reference sequence). Trimming stripped 0 bases from V and 7 bases from J, with 7 bases between. CDR3 protein: CATSRDMGNEQFF. The CDR3 nucleotides read TGTGCCACCAGCAGAGATATGGGTAATGAGCAGTTCTTC.

The CDR3 coding sequence is TGTGCCAGCAGCCCCGGCGGGACTCAGTACAATGAGCAGTTCTTC. Its translation is CASSPGGTQYNEQFF. The V gene is TRBV11-2, the J gene TRBJ2-1, with a tentative D call TRBD2 (6 bases). The CDR3 is made up of 15 amino acids. V shed 5 bases and J shed 4 bases, with 15 bases lying between them. Germline values: CDR1 SGHAT, CDR2 FQNNGV. The full variable domain, its missing parts supplied by reference TRBV11-2 and TRBJ2-1, is EAGVAQSPRYKIIEKRQSVAFWCNPISGHATLYWYQQILGQGPKLLIQFQNNGVVDDSQLPKDRFSAERLKGVDSTLKIQPAKLEDSAVYLCASSPGGTQYNEQFFGPGTRLTVL.

The V call is TRBV29-1, the J call TRBJ2-7, with 10 bases aligning to TRBD1. The CDR3 totals 13 residues. Germline V lookup: CDR1 SQVTM, CDR2 ANQGSEA. Germline trimming cut 7 bases from V and 3 bases from J; bases unmatched to any gene: 6. This CDR3 reads CSASTGGNYEQYF. The CDR3 DNA follows: TGCAGCGCTTCGACAGGGGGCAACTACGAGCAGTACTTC.

The CDR3 protein is CASSMQASYEQYF. The CDR3 DNA is TGTGCCAGTAGTATGCAGGCGTCCTACGAGCAGTACTTC. The rearrangement joins TRBV19 to TRBJ2-7; D not certain. Trimming took 3 bases from V and 1 from J, leaving 7 bases between them. The CDR3 covers 13 residues. The germline V gene has CDR1 LNHDA and CDR2 SQIVND (reference sequence).

This clone showed up just once. The V and J genes are TRBV5-1 and TRBJ1-1; a weak D match, TRBD1 (5 bases). Germline lookup yields CDR1 SGHRS and CDR2 YFSETQ. The CDR3 contains 16 residues. Trimming removed 5 bases from V and 1 base from J, with 18 bases in between. The CDR3: CASRTRGGGENTEAFF. The CDR3 region has the DNA TGCGCCAGCAGAACCCGAGGCGGGGGGGAGAACACTGAAGCTTTCTTT.

The chain recombines TRBV14 with TRBJ2-1; 12 nucleotides agree with TRBD2. This CDR3 spans 17 amino acids. V dropped 2 bases and J dropped 4; count of bases not matched to a gene: 6. Germline values: CDR1 SGHDN, CDR2 FVKESK. The CDR3 DNA follows: TGTGCCAGCAGCCAAACCCCGACTAGCGGGAGATACAATGAGCAGTTCTTC. Amino acids: CASSQTPTSGRYNEQFF.

As regards this clone: The sample carries other DNA sequences with the same CDR3. The rearrangement joins TRBV4-3 to TRBJ1-4, with D perhaps matching TRBD1 (5 bases). Germline CDR1 is LGHNA and CDR2 is YSLEER. CDR3 length: 15 amino acids. Trimming cost V 1 base and J 3 bases, with 9 bases left between them. In DNA, the CDR3 is TGCGCCAGCAGCCAAGTAGGGGTCGCTAATGAAAAACTGTTTTTT. Amino acid sequence: CASSQVGVANEKLFF.

The CDR3 DNA is TGTGCCAGCAGCTCGGGACTAGCGGGAGTGGAAGGACAAGAGACCCAGTACTTC. This gives the protein CASSSGLAGVEGQETQYF. The chain employs TRBV5-8 and TRBJ2-5; 14 bases match TRBD2. With V trimmed by 3 bases and J by 2 bases, 9 bases remained unmatched. The CDR3 extends over 18 amino acids. In germline, CDR1 is SGHTS, CDR2 YDEGEE.

The chain couples TRBV7-9 to TRBJ2-2; no definite D call. CDR3 length: 12 amino acids. Per the germline V gene, CDR1 is SEHNR and CDR2 is FQNEAQ (reference sequence). Trimming left V 3 bases short and J 4 bases short, with 3 bases between. The CDR3 DNA reads as TGTGCCAGCAGCTTGAGCACCGGGGAGCTGTTTTTT. Its protein product is CASSLSTGELFF.

V and J are TRBV30 and TRBJ2-3; 10 nucleotides align to TRBD2. The J segment lost 3 bases and the V segment lost 3 bases, leaving 3 bases of the junction unmatched. CDR3 size: 14 residues. Per the germline V gene, CDR1 is GTSNPN and CDR2 is SVGIG (reference sequence). This chain's CDR3 is CAWRAGGPTDTQYF. CDR3 in DNA: TGTGCCTGGAGAGCGGGAGGGCCTACAGATACGCAGTATTTT.

The rearrangement uses TRBV5-4 and TRBJ2-3; D call uncertain. Trimming cost V 4 bases and J 5 bases, with 11 bases left between them. The CDR3 length is 13 residues. Germline assignment: CDR1 SGHNT and CDR2 YYREEE (reference sequence). The CDR3 bases are TGTGCCAGCAGCCATGAGAACGGAGATACGCAGTATTTT. Its translation is CASSHENGDTQYF.

On this clone: Other DNA sequences within the sample encode an identical CDR3. The DNA for the CDR3 is TGCGCCAGCAGCCAAGGACTAGCGAGAAGCTCCTACAATGAGCAGTTCTTC. Translating gives CASSQGLARSSYNEQFF. This sequence joins TRBV4-1 and TRBJ2-1; 8 bases match TRBD2. The CDR3 contains 17 residues. Germline-derived CDR1 and CDR2 are MGHRA and YSYEKL. V shed 1 base, J shed 0 bases, and the junction held 5 bases outside the gene matches.

The V gene is TRBV27, the J gene TRBJ1-6, with D possibly matching TRBD1 (6 bases). The CDR3 loop spans 14 amino acids. V was shortened by 3 bases and J by 5 bases, with 8 bases between the two germline ends. Per the germline V gene, CDR1 is MNHEY and CDR2 is SMNVEV (reference sequence). CDR3 amino acids: CASSFRDNNSPLHF. The CDR3 bases are TGTGCCAGCAGTTTCCGGGACAATAATTCACCCCTCCACTTT.

The chain links TRBV27 to TRBJ2-5; tentatively, D is TRBD1 (6 bases). Deletions cut 1 base from V and 2 bases from J, with 11 bases between. The CDR3 totals 15 residues. CDR1 MNHEY and CDR2 SMNVEV come from the germline V gene (reference sequence). The CDR3 loop is CASSLWQTGQETQYF. The CDR3 DNA sequence: TGTGCCAGCAGTTTATGGCAGACAGGACAAGAGACCCAGTACTTC.

This chain links TRBV5-1 with TRBJ2-7; D is possibly TRBD2 (7 bases). CDR1 and CDR2 from the germline V gene are SGHRS and YFSETQ. The V gene lost 0 bases and the J gene lost 3 bases, with 10 bases spanning the gap. This CDR3 region has 14 residues. For the CDR3, the DNA is TGCGCCAGCAGCTTGGAAGGGGGGGTCTACGAGCAGTACTTC. This codes for CASSLEGGVYEQYF.

J is TRBJ2-7 and V is TRBV7-9; a possible D gene is TRBD1 (5 bases). Trimming pared 6 bases from V and 2 bases from J, leaving 14 bases between. The CDR3 length is 14 residues. Germline CDR1 is SEHNR and CDR2 is FQNEAQ (reference sequence). The CDR3 nucleotides read TGTGCCAGCAGATCAACGCAGGGAACCTACGAGCAGTACTTC. It translates to CASRSTQGTYEQYF.